This passage covers 8 T cell receptor beta chains from one sample sequenced in a study of response to subunit inactivated influenza vaccine. TCRdb fed the RT-PCR reads into MiXCR, producing one record per CDR3 protein. The data hold about 520,000 distinct CDR3 sequences, with over 25% observed a single time. The sample consisted of CD4+ T cells sorted from PBMCs, taken 5 to 6 days after vaccination. The source of these receptors is a man aged 45-60 years who received an inactivated influenza vaccine.

The chain is built from TRBV5-1 and TRBJ2-1; perhaps TRBD1 as D (5 bases). The CDR3 consists of 14 residues. The germline V and J ends were trimmed by 1 base and 9 bases, with 14 bases remaining between them. Germline loops: CDR1 SGHRS, CDR2 YFSETQ. The DNA of the CDR3 is TGCGCCAGCAGCTTGTTACCTACCCAGGGTGAGCAGTTCTTC. Its translation: CASSLLPTQGEQFF.

This clonotype was counted between two and nine times. The rearrangement links TRBV29-1 to TRBJ2-5, with unresolved D. Per the germline V gene, CDR1 is SQVTM and CDR2 is ANQGSEA. This CDR3 region has 14 residues. V shed 0 bases and J shed 5 bases, with 13 bases lying between them. CDR3 amino acids: CSVEDRLVQETQYF. CDR3 coding DNA: TGCAGCGTTGAAGATCGGCTAGTGCAGGAGACCCAGTACTTC. The full variable domain, completed using reference TRBV29-1 and TRBJ2-5, is SAVISQKPSRDICQRGTSLTIQCQVDSQVTMMFWYRQQPGQSLTLIATANQGSEATYESGFVIDKFPISRPNLTFSTLTVSNMSPEDSSIYLCSVEDRLVQETQYFGPGTRLLVL.

This clonotype was picked up a small number of times. The V call is TRBV24-1, the J call TRBJ2-1, with 8 positions matching TRBD1. Germline CDR1 is KGHDR and CDR2 is SFDVKD. The CDR3 loop spans 15 amino acids. V lost 4 bases to trimming and J lost 6 bases; unmatched junction nucleotides: 7. This CDR3 reads CATSEGRQGLNEQFF. CDR3 bases: TGTGCCACCAGTGAGGGGCGACAGGGGCTCAATGAGCAGTTCTTC.

V and J are TRBV4-1 and TRBJ2-5, with D tentatively TRBD1 (7 bases). Trimming pared 3 bases from V and 1 base from J, leaving 9 bases between. Germline V gene sequence: CDR1 MGHRA, CDR2 YSYEKL. The CDR3 is 14 amino acids. CDR3 bases: TGCGCCAGCAGCCAGGAGGGGGCCCAAGAGACCCAGTACTTC. Protein product: CASSQEGAQETQYF.

This clonotype was picked up many times. The V and J genes are TRBV7-3 and TRBJ2-1; 9 positions agree with TRBD1. Per germline, CDR1 SGHTA and CDR2 FQGTGA. The CDR3 extends over 16 amino acids. With 5 bases clipped from V and 8 bases from J, the junction kept 13 bases outside the gene matches. The CDR3 nucleotides read TGTGCCAGCAGCAGTGAGCCCTACAGGGGGCGCGATGAGCAGTTCTTC. This translates into CASSSEPYRGRDEQFF.

This clonotype was counted many times. The rearrangement links TRBV5-1 to TRBJ2-2; TRBD2 is a possible D gene (5 bases). CDR1 and CDR2 (germline): SGHRS, YFSETQ. Trimming shortened V by 1 base and J by 7 bases, and 11 bases separated the two germline ends. The CDR3 consists of 14 residues. Written as DNA, the CDR3 is TGCGCCAGCAGCTTGTCGCAGAGCGGCGGGGAGCTGTTTTTT. It specifies CASSLSQSGGELFF.

The chain has TRBV20-1 and TRBJ1-6; D may be TRBD1 (5 bases). The V end was cut by 3 bases, the J end by 10 bases, with 13 bases between. This CDR3 comprises 13 residues. Germline V gene data show CDR1 as DFQATT and CDR2 as SNEGSKA (reference sequence). For the CDR3, the DNA is TGCAGTGCTAGTTCAGGGTTAGGCTCACCCCTCCACTTT. Encoded protein: CSASSGLGSPLHF.

This clonotype occurred a few times. This chain links TRBV18 with TRBJ2-2; no firm D call. The germline V gene has CDR1 KGHSH and CDR2 LQKENI. The V end was cut by 1 base, the J end by 0 bases, with 9 bases between. The CDR3 consists of 16 residues. The CDR3 protein is CASSPRATSNTGELFF. In DNA form, the CDR3 reads TGTGCCAGCTCACCACGTGCGACTTCGAACACCGGGGAGCTGTTTTTT.